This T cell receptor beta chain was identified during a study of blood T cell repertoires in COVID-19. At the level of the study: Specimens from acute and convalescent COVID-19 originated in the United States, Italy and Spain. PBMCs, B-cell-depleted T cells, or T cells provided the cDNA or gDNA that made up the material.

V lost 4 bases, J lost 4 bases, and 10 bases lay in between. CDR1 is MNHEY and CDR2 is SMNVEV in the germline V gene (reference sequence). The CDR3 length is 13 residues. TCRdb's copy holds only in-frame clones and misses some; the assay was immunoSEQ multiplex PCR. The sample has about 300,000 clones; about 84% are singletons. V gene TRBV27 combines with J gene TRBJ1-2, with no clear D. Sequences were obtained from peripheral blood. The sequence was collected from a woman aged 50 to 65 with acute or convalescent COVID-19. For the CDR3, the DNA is TGTGCCAGCAGTTCCGGCGGGTCCTATGGCTACACCTTC. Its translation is CASSSGGSYGYTF.